This T cell receptor beta chain emerged from a study of blood T cells in healthy people across ages. Findings of the study overall: Strongly correlated with naive T cell percentage was TCR beta diversity.

A word on this clonotype: No antigen is known for it.

Primers used in a second PCR of about 6 to 11 cycles were a sample-barcoded 5' primer and a J-beta primer mix. Every individual sample yielded 3 million or more paired-end reads (each containing CDR3). A single record per CDR3 protein comes from TCRdb applying MiXCR to the 5' RACE reads. The repertoire has hundreds of thousands of distinct CDR3 sequences, roughly 44% of them found once; the top ten carry under 20%. The CDR3 has 15 residues. Germline V gene sequence: CDR1 SEHNR, CDR2 FQNEAQ (reference sequence). Deletions cut 0 bases from V and 6 bases from J, with 14 bases between. The receptor was isolated from a man in his sixties in good health. The rearrangement joins TRBV7-9 to TRBJ1-1; D not certain. Sequencing used blood. The CDR3 DNA follows: TGTGCCAGCAGCTTAGCGGCGGGTGAAATGCCTGAAGCTTTCTTT. Encoded protein: CASSLAAGEMPEAFF.